These T cell receptor beta chains were read from a single sample in a study of T-cell reconstitution after alpha-beta-depleted transplantation in children. TCRdb ran MiXCR on the PCR reads and lists one entry per CDR3 protein. The data contain approximately 590,000 distinct CDR3 sequences, under 12% of them singletons. This sample comprised PBMCs from the stem cell graft donor, obtained from the stem cell graft. These TCRs come from a human donor who donated a stem cell graft to a child with acute myeloid leukemia. Each CDR3 is given with its conserved first and last residue. A D gene is named only where the DNA matches it firmly. Only part of the rows carry a size: once, few, many, or a class if the clone is expanded.

cdr3_aa | cdr3_nt | d_call | j_call | clone_size | v_call
CSASGRGDEQFF | TGCAGTGCTAGCGGGAGGGGCGATGAGCAGTTCTTC | TRBD2 | TRBJ2-1 | many | TRBV20-1
CAWDLGGTSHEQYF | TGTGCCTGGGACCTTGGAGGGACTAGCCACGAGCAGTACTTC | TRBD2 | TRBJ2-7 | few | TRBV30
CSARAPPRLGGYEQYF | TGCAGTGCTAGAGCTCCTCCTCGGTTGGGGGGATACGAGCAGTACTTC | - | TRBJ2-7 | few | TRBV20-1
CSARDRTSGQETQYF | TGCAGTGCTAGAGATCGGACTAGCGGCCAAGAGACCCAGTACTTC | TRBD2 | TRBJ2-5 | - | TRBV20-1
CASSPWTAYEQFF | TGTGCCAGCAGCCCGTGGACAGCATATGAGCAGTTCTTC | - | TRBJ2-1 | many | TRBV5-6
CASCFDIRDRALGTGELFF | TGTGCCAGCTGTTTCGATATCCGGGACAGGGCGCTGGGCACCGGGGAGCTGTTTTTT | TRBD1 | TRBJ2-2 | - | TRBV12-3/TRBV12-4
CASSLARPEGETQYF | TGCGCCAGCAGCTTGGCCCGACCGGAGGGGGAGACCCAGTACTTC | - | TRBJ2-5 | many | TRBV5-1
CSAEREGEKLFF | TGCAGTGCAGAGCGGGAAGGTGAAAAACTGTTTTTT | - | TRBJ1-4 | - | TRBV20-1
CSARELTGDVLNEQFF | TGCAGTGCTAGAGAATTGACAGGGGATGTGCTGAATGAGCAGTTCTTC | TRBD1 | TRBJ2-1 | many | TRBV20-1
CASSPWGSTDTQYF | TGTGCCAGCAGCCCATGGGGGAGCACAGATACGCAGTATTTT | - | TRBJ2-3 | - | TRBV7-2
CASSPLDGYEQYF | TGTGCCAGCTCACCACTGGACGGCTACGAGCAGTACTTC | - | TRBJ2-7 | - | TRBV18
CASSLSTTERSGNTIYF | TGCGCCAGCAGCCTCTCTACGACAGAACGCTCTGGAAACACCATATATTTT | - | TRBJ1-3 | - | TRBV5-1
CASSPRQGGLQFF | TGTGCCAGCAGCCCCAGACAGGGAGGTTTGCAGTTCTTC | - | TRBJ2-1 | few | TRBV12-3/TRBV12-4
CASSRDRGRGSPLHF | TGTGCCAGCAGCCGGGACAGGGGGCGAGGTTCACCCCTCCACTTT | TRBD1 | TRBJ1-6 | - | TRBV7-2
CAIRRGQGIETQYF | TGTGCCATCCGTAGGGGACAGGGAATAGAGACCCAGTACTTC | TRBD1 | TRBJ2-5 | - | TRBV10-3
CSVELGDRVGYGYTF | TGCAGCGTTGAACTTGGGGACAGGGTCGGCTATGGCTACACCTTC | TRBD1 | TRBJ1-2 | few | TRBV29-1
CASSYSEAKANTGELFF | TGTGCCAGCAGTTACTCCGAGGCAAAGGCGAACACCGGGGAGCTGTTTTTT | - | TRBJ2-2 | - | TRBV6-5
CAINGDRDTEAFF | TGTGCCATCAATGGGGACAGGGACACTGAAGCTTTCTTT | TRBD1 | TRBJ1-1 | - | TRBV10-3
CASSLSPGDNEQFF | TGCGCCAGCAGCTTGAGCCCAGGCGACAATGAGCAGTTCTTC | - | TRBJ2-1 | - | TRBV5-1
CASSLRMDSNQPQHF | TGTGCCAGCAGTTTAAGGATGGATAGCAATCAGCCCCAGCATTTT | - | TRBJ1-5 | - | TRBV12-3/TRBV12-4
CAWSAIGVTMNTEAFF | TGTGCCTGGAGTGCTATAGGAGTCACCATGAACACTGAAGCTTTCTTT | - | TRBJ1-1 | few | TRBV30
CASSPRLAGGPRSSYEQYF | TGTGCCAGCAGCCCTCGACTAGCGGGAGGGCCGAGGAGCTCCTACGAGCAGTACTTC | - | TRBJ2-7 | - | TRBV21-1
CASSRGTSGYNEQFF | TGTGCCAGCAGTCGCGGGACTAGCGGGTACAATGAGCAGTTCTTC | TRBD2 | TRBJ2-1 | many | TRBV12-3/TRBV12-4
CASSRTSGSVDTQYF | TGTGCCAGCAGTCGGACTAGCGGGAGTGTAGATACGCAGTATTTT | TRBD2 | TRBJ2-3 | - | TRBV11-2
CASSYGGLAEHTDTQYF | TGTGCCAGCAGTTACGGGGGACTAGCGGAGCACACAGATACGCAGTATTTT | TRBD2 | TRBJ2-3 | few | TRBV6-5
CASSQVGGSREETQYF | TGTGCCAGCAGCCAAGTCGGCGGGAGCAGAGAAGAGACCCAGTACTTC | TRBD2 | TRBJ2-5 | - | TRBV14
CAISAQHRDSSGYEQYF | TGTGCCATCAGCGCCCAACACAGAGATAGTTCGGGCTACGAGCAGTACTTC | - | TRBJ2-7 | many | TRBV10-3
CCAREIGGAKNIQYF | TGCTGTGCTAGAGAAATCGGGGGAGCCAAAAACATTCAGTACTTC | - | TRBJ2-4 | - | TRBV20-1
CASSITGTGMDEQFF | TGTGCCAGCAGCATCACCGGGACAGGGATGGATGAGCAGTTCTTC | TRBD1 | TRBJ2-1 | - | TRBV11-2
CASSPIPGAYSNQPQHF | TGTGCCAGCAGCCCCATACCCGGGGCATATAGCAATCAGCCCCAGCATTTT | - | TRBJ1-5 | few | TRBV3-1
CASSEWSTDTQYF | TGTGCCAGCAGTGAATGGAGCACAGATACGCAGTATTTT | - | TRBJ2-3 | - | TRBV25-1
CASSPAARQGGLTYNEQFF | TGTGCCAGCAGCCCCGCGGCCCGACAGGGGGGGCTGACTTACAATGAGCAGTTCTTC | TRBD1 | TRBJ2-1 | many | TRBV11-1
CASSWNGGPEAFF | TGTGCCAGCAGTTGGAATGGGGGGCCTGAAGCTTTCTTT | - | TRBJ1-1 | many | TRBV27
CASANRRDQETQYF | TGTGCCAGCGCTAACCGGAGGGACCAAGAGACCCAGTACTTC | - | TRBJ2-5 | - | TRBV7-2
CASSLKGSGREDEQFF | TGTGCCAGCAGCTTAAAAGGTAGCGGGAGGGAGGATGAGCAGTTCTTC | TRBD2 | TRBJ2-1 | - | TRBV7-3
CSVARRQETQYF | TGCAGCGTTGCCAGGCGCCAAGAGACCCAGTACTTC | - | TRBJ2-5 | many | TRBV29-1
CASSPSVIQETQYF | TGTGCCAGCAGCCCCAGCGTTATCCAAGAGACCCAGTACTTC | - | TRBJ2-5 | - | TRBV7-2
CASGLTGTMGYTF | TGTGCTAGTGGTTTGACAGGAACAATGGGCTACACCTTC | - | TRBJ1-2 | many | TRBV12-5
CSASNPANYGYTF | TGCAGTGCTAGCAACCCCGCTAACTATGGCTACACCTTC | - | TRBJ1-2 | many | TRBV20-1
CAGGSPSSYEQYF | TGTGCCGGGGGCTCCCCGAGCTCCTACGAGCAGTACTTC | - | TRBJ2-7 | many | TRBV7-9
CATSDASGKYNEQFF | TGTGCCACCAGTGATGCTAGCGGGAAATACAATGAGCAGTTCTTC | TRBD2 | TRBJ2-1 | many | TRBV24-1
CATSVPDPPTGARTEAFF | TGTGCCACCAGTGTCCCCGACCCACCTACGGGAGCGAGGACTGAAGCTTTCTTT | - | TRBJ1-1 | many | TRBV24-1
CASSRSGTDEKLFF | TGCGCCAGCAGCAGATCCGGGACAGATGAAAAACTGTTTTTT | TRBD1 | TRBJ1-4 | - | TRBV5-1
CASSLTSGSSNEQFF | TGCGCCAGCAGCCTTACTAGCGGGAGTAGTAATGAGCAGTTCTTC | TRBD2 | TRBJ2-1 | many | TRBV4-3
CAWSVLGDEQFF | TGTGCCTGGAGTGTACTGGGAGATGAGCAGTTCTTC | - | TRBJ2-1 | - | TRBV30
CASSLEVLAGADEQYF | TGCGCCAGCAGCTTGGAGGTCTTAGCGGGAGCAGACGAGCAGTACTTC | TRBD2 | TRBJ2-7 | many | TRBV5-1
CASSPAGGSSYEQYF | TGTGCCAGCAGCCCCGCAGGGGGTTCCTCCTACGAGCAGTACTTC | TRBD1 | TRBJ2-7 | many | TRBV28
CASTGSWENTDTQYF | TGCGCCAGTACAGGGAGTTGGGAAAACACAGATACGCAGTATTTT | - | TRBJ2-3 | few | TRBV5-1
CASSRSGKETQYF | TGTGCCAGCAGCCGTAGCGGGAAAGAGACCCAGTACTTC | TRBD2 | TRBJ2-5 | - | TRBV7-3
CASSLAVGPYNEQFF | TGTGCCAGCAGCTTAGCAGTGGGGCCGTACAATGAGCAGTTCTTC | - | TRBJ2-1 | many | TRBV11-1
CASSLSSPVYGYTF | TGTGCCAGCAGTTTATCGTCGCCAGTCTATGGCTACACCTTC | - | TRBJ1-2 | - | TRBV28
CASSPRTGNANTEAFF | TGTGCCAGCAGCCCTAGGACAGGGAATGCCAACACTGAAGCTTTCTTT | TRBD1 | TRBJ1-1 | - | TRBV9
CASSRYGEAIQYF | TGTGCCAGCAGCCGGTACGGGGAGGCCATTCAGTACTTC | - | TRBJ2-4 | few | TRBV14
CSARTPGANTGELFF | TGCAGTGCTAGAACCCCCGGAGCGAACACCGGGGAGCTGTTTTTT | - | TRBJ2-2 | many | TRBV20-1
CSTGTGGVPSLNEKLFF | TGCAGTACCGGGACAGGGGGCGTCCCCAGCTTAAATGAAAAACTGTTTTTT | TRBD1 | TRBJ1-4 | - | TRBV20-1
CSARVGLAGGYGELFF | TGCAGTGCTAGAGTCGGGCTAGCGGGAGGGTACGGGGAGCTGTTTTTT | TRBD2 | TRBJ2-2 | few | TRBV20-1
CSAPSRVSNTEAFF | TGCAGTGCCCCTTCAAGGGTGTCGAACACTGAAGCTTTCTTT | - | TRBJ1-1 | - | TRBV20-1
CASSRGRFGDEQFF | TGTGCCAGCAGCCGGGGACGGTTTGGGGATGAGCAGTTCTTC | - | TRBJ2-1 | - | TRBV12-3/TRBV12-4
CSALLQTQYF | TGCAGCGCCTTACTCCAGACCCAGTACTTC | - | TRBJ2-5 | few | TRBV29-1
CSVEAFGTGAGEKLFF | TGCAGCGTTGAAGCCTTCGGGACAGGGGCTGGGGAAAAACTGTTTTTT | TRBD1 | TRBJ1-4 | few | TRBV29-1